These 5 T cell receptor beta chains were all obtained from the same sample, sequenced in a study of blood T cell repertoires in COVID-19. This table comes from immunoSEQ multiplex PCR, and its TCRdb copy is limited to in-frame clones, with some not included. The table lists a few hundred thousand clones, around 89% of them singletons. Material for sequencing was PBMCs or T cells enriched from blood (not recorded which). The receptors shown here come from a man under 40 who had recovered from COVID-19.

V and J are TRBV3-1 (or the pseudogene TRBV3-2) and TRBJ2-3; 9 bases are shared with TRBD1. The CDR3 has 14 residues. V lost 4 bases and J lost 7; bases outside the gene matches: 6. Germline CDR1 and CDR2: LGHDT and YNNKEL (reference sequence). The DNA of the CDR3 is TGTGCCAGCAGCCTCGGGACAGGGCCAAATACGCAGTATTTT. Amino acids: CASSLGTGPNTQYF.

The rearrangement uses TRBV10-2 and TRBJ2-7; 10 nucleotides align to TRBD2. V lost 7 bases to trimming and J lost 2 bases; unmatched junction nucleotides: 5. From germline, CDR1 is WSHSY and CDR2 SAAADI. There are 14 residues in the CDR3. The CDR3 region is CASKTSGLTYEQYF. The CDR3 DNA is TGCGCCAGCAAGACTAGCGGGCTTACCTACGAGCAGTACTTC.

The rearrangement links TRBV7-8 to TRBJ1-2; 9 positions match TRBD1. V shed 1 base, J shed 7 bases, and the junction held 7 bases outside the gene matches. This CDR3 contains 15 residues. Germline V gene sequence: CDR1 SGHVS, CDR2 FQNEAQ. As DNA, the CDR3 is TGTGCCAGCAGCTTAGACTCAGGGACAGGGCTTGGCTACACCTTC. Its protein is CASSLDSGTGLGYTF.

The V gene is TRBV4-1, the J gene TRBJ2-7; a weak D match, TRBD2 (5 bases). The CDR3 is 14 residues long. Germline CDR1 is MGHRA and CDR2 is YSYEKL. The V gene lost 4 bases and the J gene lost 1 base, with 11 bases spanning the gap. The CDR3 sequence: CASSLTGSSYEQYF. In nucleotides, the CDR3 is TGCGCCAGCAGCCTAACGGGGTCGTCCTACGAGCAGTACTTC.

The V and J genes are TRBV30 and TRBJ1-2; possibly TRBD1 for D (5 bases). The V end lost 0 bases, the J end lost 4 bases, and 12 bases lay between the germline ends. This CDR3 is 14 amino acids long. The V gene's germline CDR1 is GTSNPN and CDR2 SVGIG (reference sequence). The CDR3 nucleotides read TGTGCCTGGAGTGTTGACAGTCCCCTCTATGGCTACACCTTC. As protein: CAWSVDSPLYGYTF. Drawing the rest from reference TRBV30 and TRBJ1-2, the complete variable domain is SQTIHQWPATLVQPVGSPLSLECTVEGTSNPNLYWYRQAAGRGLQLLFYSVGIGQISSEVPQNLSASRPQDRQFILSSKKLLLSDSGFYLCAWSVDSPLYGYTFGSGTRLTVV.